Below, 11 T cell receptor beta chains from the same sample are listed, as sequenced in a study of blood T cell repertoires in COVID-19. The assay was immunoSEQ multiplex PCR, and TCRdb's table has in-frame clones only and misses some. The sample yields approximately 300,000 clones, about 82% seen once. What was sequenced was peripheral blood. The receptors originated from a woman aged 50 to 65 with active or convalescent COVID-19.

V usage is TRBV6-5 and J usage is TRBJ1-1, with 7 bases identical to TRBD1. Germline CDR1 and CDR2: MNHEY and SVGAGI. The CDR3 is 15 residues long. V lost 5 bases to trimming and J lost 0 bases; unmatched junction nucleotides: 6. This CDR3 is CASSNGQVLNTEAFF. The CDR3 nucleotides are TGTGCCAGCAGTAACGGACAGGTTTTGAACACTGAAGCTTTCTTT.

The CDR3 DNA sequence: TGTGCCAGCAGTTTAATCCGGACAGGGGGTACCGGGGAGCTGTTTTTT. As protein: CASSLIRTGGTGELFF. The genes are TRBV28 and TRBJ2-2, with 10 bases that match TRBD1. The germline V gene encodes CDR1 MDHEN and CDR2 SYDVKM. This CDR3 is 16 amino acids long. The V gene end was trimmed by 2 bases and the J gene end by 5 bases; junction bases not matched to a gene: 5.

V and J are TRBV9 and TRBJ2-3; no firm D call. V was trimmed by 0 bases and J by 2 bases, leaving 10 bases between them. This CDR3 has 15 residues. Germline V gives CDR1 SGDLS, CDR2 YYNGEE. In nucleotides, the CDR3 is TGTGCCAGCAGCGTAGGGCCCCGCCCCACAGATACGCAGTATTTT. The encoded protein is CASSVGPRPTDTQYF.

This clone was counted a single time. J is TRBJ1-1 and V is TRBV7-9, with D maybe TRBD1 (5 bases). This CDR3 has 13 residues. Deletions cut 4 bases from V and 3 bases from J, with 9 bases between. Germline V gene lookup returns CDR1 SEHNR and CDR2 FQNEAQ (reference sequence). The CDR3 is CASSWGADTEAFF. Here the CDR3 DNA reads TGTGCCAGCAGCTGGGGCGCCGACACTGAAGCTTTCTTT.

The chain uses TRBV18 and TRBJ2-7; 7 bases match TRBD1. Per the germline V gene, CDR1 is KGHSH and CDR2 is LQKENI. This CDR3 region has 15 residues. The V and J ends lost 3 bases and 3 bases, in that order; junction bases with no gene match: 8. The CDR3 is CASSPISGQFYEQYF. The CDR3, as DNA: TGTGCCAGCTCACCCATCTCGGGACAGTTCTACGAGCAGTACTTC.

The CDR3 sequence is CASRSNRVYGYTF. The CDR3 DNA reads as TGTGCCAGCCGCTCGAACAGGGTCTATGGCTACACCTTC. The chain joins TRBV5-4 to TRBJ1-2; D is possibly TRBD1 (6 bases). V shed 7 bases and J shed 4 bases, with 14 bases lying between them. Germline CDR1 and CDR2: SGHNT and YYREEE (reference sequence). The CDR3 is 13 amino acids.

The chain combines TRBV7-2 with TRBJ2-7; TRBD1 aligns across 9 bases. This CDR3 is 14 amino acids long. Trimming at V came to 4 bases and at J to 6 bases, leaving 7 bases not matched to a gene. Germline V gene lookup returns CDR1 SGHTA and CDR2 FQGNSA. The CDR3: CASSSGTGTLEQYF. The CDR3 nucleotides read TGTGCCAGCAGCTCCGGGACAGGGACTCTCGAGCAGTACTTC.

The genes are TRBV5-1 and TRBJ1-1, with D possibly TRBD1 on 6 matching bases. V was trimmed by 1 base and J by 2 bases, leaving 12 bases between them. The CDR3 contains 15 residues. Germline V gene lookup returns CDR1 SGHRS and CDR2 YFSETQ. The CDR3 here is CASSLFGRGNTEAFF. The CDR3 nucleotides are TGCGCCAGCAGCTTGTTCGGCAGGGGAAACACTGAAGCTTTCTTT.

This chain uses TRBV28 with TRBJ1-1; no reliable D call. V was clipped by 5 bases and J by 1 base, with 17 bases between them. The CDR3 spans 16 residues. Germline V lookup: CDR1 MDHEN, CDR2 SYDVKM. CDR3 sequence: CASSPPQREGNTEAFF. For the CDR3, the DNA is TGTGCCAGCAGTCCCCCCCAAAGGGAGGGGAACACTGAAGCTTTCTTT.

This clone has a single count. The chain couples TRBV7-6 to TRBJ2-1; perhaps TRBD2 as D (5 bases). Trimming left V 5 bases short and J 2 bases short, with 13 bases between. Looked up from germline, CDR1 is SGHVS and CDR2 is FNYEAQ. The CDR3 consists of 15 residues. CDR3 sequence (DNA): TGTGCCAGCAGCCCCCTTCACGGGACCTACAATGAGCAGTTCTTC. This sequence encodes CASSPLHGTYNEQFF.

V usage is TRBV5-1 and J usage is TRBJ2-1, with D unclear. This CDR3 contains 14 residues. Trimming cost V 3 bases and J 0 bases, with 7 bases left between them. CDR1 SGHRS and CDR2 YFSETQ come from the germline V gene. The CDR3 DNA reads as TGCGCCAGCAGCTCCGGTAGCTCCTACAATGAGCAGTTCTTC. Residues: CASSSGSSYNEQFF.